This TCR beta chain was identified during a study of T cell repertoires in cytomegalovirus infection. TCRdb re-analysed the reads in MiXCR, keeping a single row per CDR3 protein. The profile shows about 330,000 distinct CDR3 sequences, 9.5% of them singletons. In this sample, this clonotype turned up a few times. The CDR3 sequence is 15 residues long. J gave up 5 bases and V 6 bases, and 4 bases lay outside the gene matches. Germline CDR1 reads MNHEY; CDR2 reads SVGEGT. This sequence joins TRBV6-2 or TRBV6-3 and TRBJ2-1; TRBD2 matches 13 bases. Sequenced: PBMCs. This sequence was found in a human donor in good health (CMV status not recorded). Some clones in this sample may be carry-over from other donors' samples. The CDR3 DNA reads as TGTGCCAGCAGCTGGACTAGCGGGAGTAACAATGAGCAGTTCTTC. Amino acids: CASSWTSGSNNEQFF.